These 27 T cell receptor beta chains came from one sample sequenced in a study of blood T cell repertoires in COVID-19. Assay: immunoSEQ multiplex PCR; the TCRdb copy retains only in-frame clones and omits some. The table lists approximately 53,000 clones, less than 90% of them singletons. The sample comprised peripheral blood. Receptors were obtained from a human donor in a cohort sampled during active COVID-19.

The CDR3 protein is CASSVGTGGAGETQYF. Written as DNA, the CDR3 is TGTGCCAGCAGCGTTGGGACAGGGGGCGCGGGAGAGACCCAGTACTTC. This rearrangement joins TRBV9 to TRBJ2-5; 12 bases agree with TRBD1. Looked up from germline, CDR1 is SGDLS and CDR2 is YYNGEE. The length of the CDR3 is 16 residues. V shed 2 bases and J 4 bases; nucleotides not matched to a gene: 6.

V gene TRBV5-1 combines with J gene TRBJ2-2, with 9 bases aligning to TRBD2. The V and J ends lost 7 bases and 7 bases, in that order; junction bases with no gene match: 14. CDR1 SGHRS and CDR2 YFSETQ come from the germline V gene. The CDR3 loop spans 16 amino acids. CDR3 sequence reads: CASGLTSGSYRGELFF. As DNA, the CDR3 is TGCGCCAGCGGGCTGACTAGCGGATCTTACCGCGGGGAGCTGTTTTTT.

This CDR3 reads CASSFTSGTNTGELFF. The CDR3 bases are TGCGCCAGCAGCTTTACTAGCGGAACGAACACCGGGGAGCTGTTTTTT. The chain couples TRBV5-1 to TRBJ2-2; 8 bases are shared with TRBD2. Per the germline V gene, CDR1 is SGHRS and CDR2 is YFSETQ. The CDR3 covers 16 residues. With 2 bases clipped from V and 0 bases from J, the junction kept 3 bases outside the gene matches.

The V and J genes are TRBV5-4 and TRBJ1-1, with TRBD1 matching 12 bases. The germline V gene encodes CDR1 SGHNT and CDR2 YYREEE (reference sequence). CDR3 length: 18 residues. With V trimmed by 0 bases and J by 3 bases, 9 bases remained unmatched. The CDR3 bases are TGTGCCAGCAGCTTGGGAGGGACAGGGGGCGGGAGGGACACTGAAGCTTTCTTT. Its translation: CASSLGGTGGGRDTEAFF.

CDR3 sequence (DNA): TGTGCCAGCAGCAGGGGCCTCGAAGGGAATGAGCAGTTCTTC. Amino acids: CASSRGLEGNEQFF. The chain has TRBV21-1 and TRBJ2-1; TRBD1, the D gene given by the table, was not confirmed from the DNA. TRBV21-1 is a pseudogene segment. This CDR3 has 14 residues.

For the CDR3, the DNA is TGTGCCAGCAGCCAAGATAGGAGCGCAGATACGCAGTATTTT. It encodes CASSQDRSADTQYF. This rearrangement joins TRBV3-1 (or the pseudogene TRBV3-2) to TRBJ2-3; D unresolved. The CDR3 runs 14 residues. V lost 0 bases, J lost 4 bases, and 8 bases lay in between. CDR1 and CDR2 from the germline V gene are LGHDT and YNNKEL (reference sequence).

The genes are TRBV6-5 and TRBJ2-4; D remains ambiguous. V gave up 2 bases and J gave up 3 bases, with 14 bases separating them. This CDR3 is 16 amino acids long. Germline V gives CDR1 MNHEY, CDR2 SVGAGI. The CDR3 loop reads CASSYTSPYSKNIQYF. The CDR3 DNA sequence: TGTGCCAGCAGTTACACCTCACCCTACAGCAAAAACATTCAGTACTTC.

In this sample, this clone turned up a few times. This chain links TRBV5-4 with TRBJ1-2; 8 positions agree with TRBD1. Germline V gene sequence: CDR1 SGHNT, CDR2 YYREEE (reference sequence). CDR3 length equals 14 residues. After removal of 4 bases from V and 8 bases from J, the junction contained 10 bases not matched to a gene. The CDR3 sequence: CASSAVDREAGYTF. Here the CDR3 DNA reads TGTGCCAGCAGCGCTGTGGACAGGGAGGCCGGCTACACCTTC.

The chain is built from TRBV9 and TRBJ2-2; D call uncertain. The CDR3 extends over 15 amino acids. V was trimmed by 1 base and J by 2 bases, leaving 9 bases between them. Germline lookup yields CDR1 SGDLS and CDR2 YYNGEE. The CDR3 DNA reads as TGTGCCAGCAGCGTAACGCTCGGTAACACCGGGGAGCTGTTTTTT. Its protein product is CASSVTLGNTGELFF.

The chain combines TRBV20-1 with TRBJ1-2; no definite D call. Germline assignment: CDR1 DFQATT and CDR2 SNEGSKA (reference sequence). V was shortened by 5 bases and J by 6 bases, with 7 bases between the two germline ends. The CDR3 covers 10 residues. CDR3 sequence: CSAGEDGYTF. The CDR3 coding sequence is TGCAGTGCTGGCGAGGATGGCTACACCTTC.

For the CDR3, the DNA is TGTGCCAGCAGTTTACCGGCAGACAGCTACGAGCAGTACTTC. Its protein is CASSLPADSYEQYF. V and J are TRBV28 and TRBJ2-7, with a tentative D call TRBD1 (5 bases). Germline CDR1 and CDR2: MDHEN and SYDVKM. The CDR3 spans 14 residues. V was pared by 2 bases and J by 3 bases, with 11 bases between.

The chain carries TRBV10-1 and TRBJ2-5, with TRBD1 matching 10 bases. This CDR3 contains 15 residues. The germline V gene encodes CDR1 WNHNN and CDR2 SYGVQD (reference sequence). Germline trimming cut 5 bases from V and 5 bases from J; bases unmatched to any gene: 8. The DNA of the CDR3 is TGCGCCAGCAGTCGAGGACAGGGGGGCCAGGAGACCCAGTACTTC. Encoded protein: CASSRGQGGQETQYF.

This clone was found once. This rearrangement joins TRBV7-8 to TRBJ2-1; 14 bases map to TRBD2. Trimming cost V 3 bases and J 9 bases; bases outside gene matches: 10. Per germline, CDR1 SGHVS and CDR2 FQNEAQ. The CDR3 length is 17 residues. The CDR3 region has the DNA TGTGCCAGCAGCTTCGGGACTAGCGGGGGACCCATGGGTGAGCAGTTCTTC. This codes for CASSFGTSGGPMGEQFF.

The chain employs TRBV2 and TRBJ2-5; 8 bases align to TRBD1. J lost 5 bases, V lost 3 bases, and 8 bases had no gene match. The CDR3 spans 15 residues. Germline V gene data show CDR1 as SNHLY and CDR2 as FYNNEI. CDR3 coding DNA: TGTGCCAGCAGTGATGACAGGGGAAGGGGCGAGACCCAGTACTTC. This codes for CASSDDRGRGETQYF.

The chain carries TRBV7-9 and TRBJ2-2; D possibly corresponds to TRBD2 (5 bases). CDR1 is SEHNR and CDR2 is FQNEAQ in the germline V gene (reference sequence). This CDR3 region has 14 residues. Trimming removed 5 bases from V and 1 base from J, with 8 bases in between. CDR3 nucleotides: TGTGCCAGCAGCCTGAGCGGGAACACCGGGGAGCTGTTTTTT. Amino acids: CASSLSGNTGELFF. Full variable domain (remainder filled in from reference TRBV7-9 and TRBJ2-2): DTGVSQNPRHKITKRGQNVTFRCDPISEHNRLYWYRQTLGQGPEFLTYFQNEAQLEKSRLLSDRFSAERPKGSFSTLEIQRTEQGDSAMYLCASSLSGNTGELFFGEGSRLTVL.

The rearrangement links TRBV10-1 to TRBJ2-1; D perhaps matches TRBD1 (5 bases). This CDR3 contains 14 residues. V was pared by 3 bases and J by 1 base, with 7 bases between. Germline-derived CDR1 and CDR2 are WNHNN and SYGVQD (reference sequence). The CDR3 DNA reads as TGCGCCAGCAGTGATAACAGGTCCTACAATGAGCAGTTCTTC. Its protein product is CASSDNRSYNEQFF.

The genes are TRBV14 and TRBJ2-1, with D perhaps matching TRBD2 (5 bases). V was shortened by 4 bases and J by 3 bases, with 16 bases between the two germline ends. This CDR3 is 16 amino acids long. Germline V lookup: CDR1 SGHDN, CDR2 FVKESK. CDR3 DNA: TGTGCCAGCAGCCGATGGCCCCGGGGTGGCTACAATGAGCAGTTCTTC. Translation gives CASSRWPRGGYNEQFF.

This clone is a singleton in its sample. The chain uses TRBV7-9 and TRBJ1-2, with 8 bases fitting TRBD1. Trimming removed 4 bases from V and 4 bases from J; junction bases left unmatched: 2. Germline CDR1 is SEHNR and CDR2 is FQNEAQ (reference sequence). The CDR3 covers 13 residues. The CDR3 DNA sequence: TGTGCCAGCAGCTCTGGACAGGGCTATGGCTACACCTTC. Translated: CASSSGQGYGYTF.

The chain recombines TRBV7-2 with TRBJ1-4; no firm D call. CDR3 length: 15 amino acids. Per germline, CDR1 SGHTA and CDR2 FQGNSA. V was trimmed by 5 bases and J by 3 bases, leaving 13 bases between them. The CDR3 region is CASSPFGRANEKLFF. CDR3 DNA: TGTGCCAGCAGCCCCTTTGGGAGAGCTAATGAAAAACTGTTTTTT.

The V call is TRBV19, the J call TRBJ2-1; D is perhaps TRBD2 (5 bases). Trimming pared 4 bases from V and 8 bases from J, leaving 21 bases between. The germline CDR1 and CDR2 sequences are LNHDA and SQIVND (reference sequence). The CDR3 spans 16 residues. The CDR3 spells CASSRPSSRLWDEQFF. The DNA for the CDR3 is TGTGCCAGTAGTAGGCCCTCTAGCCGTCTATGGGATGAGCAGTTCTTC.

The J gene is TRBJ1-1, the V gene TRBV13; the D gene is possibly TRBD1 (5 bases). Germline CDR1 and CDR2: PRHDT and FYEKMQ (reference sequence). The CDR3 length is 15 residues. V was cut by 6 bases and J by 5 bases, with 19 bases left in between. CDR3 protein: CASRPGGGLGTEAFF. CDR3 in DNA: TGTGCCAGCAGGCCCGGGGGAGGGCTGGGGACTGAAGCTTTCTTT.

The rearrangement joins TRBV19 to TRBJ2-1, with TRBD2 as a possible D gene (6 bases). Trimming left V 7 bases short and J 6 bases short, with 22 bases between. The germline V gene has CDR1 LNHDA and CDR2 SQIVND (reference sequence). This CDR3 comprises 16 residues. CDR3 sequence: CASTPLTGAGSNEQFF. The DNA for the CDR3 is TGTGCCAGTACCCCCTTAACGGGAGCCGGATCCAATGAGCAGTTCTTC. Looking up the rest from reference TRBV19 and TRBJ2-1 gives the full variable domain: DGGITQSPKYLFRKEGQNVTLSCEQNLNHDAMYWYRQDPGQGLRLIYYSQIVNDFQKGDIAEGYSVSREKKESFPLTVTSAQKNPTAFYLCASTPLTGAGSNEQFFGPGTRLTVL.

The CDR3, as DNA: TGTGCCAGCAGTTACCACAGGGGGAGGGACACCGGGGAGCTGTTTTTT. Translating it yields CASSYHRGRDTGELFF. V gene TRBV6-6 combines with J gene TRBJ2-2; weak D call: TRBD1 (8 bases). This CDR3 has 16 residues. From germline, CDR1 is MNHNY and CDR2 SVGAGI (reference sequence). The V end lost 2 bases, the J end lost 3 bases, and 13 bases lay between the germline ends.

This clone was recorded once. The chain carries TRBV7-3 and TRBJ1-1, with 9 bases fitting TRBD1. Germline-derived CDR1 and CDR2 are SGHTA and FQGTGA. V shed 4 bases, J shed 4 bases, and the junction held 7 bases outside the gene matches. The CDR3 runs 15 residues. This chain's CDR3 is CASSSTGQGGTEAFF. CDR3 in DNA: TGTGCCAGCAGCTCCACGGGACAGGGCGGCACTGAAGCTTTCTTT.

The CDR3: CASSLEGLLNNEQFF. As DNA, the CDR3 is TGCGCCAGCAGCTTGGAGGGACTACTGAACAATGAGCAGTTCTTC. The chain joins TRBV5-1 to TRBJ2-1; 7 nucleotides align to TRBD2. Germline CDR1 SGHRS, CDR2 YFSETQ. J was trimmed by 5 bases and V by 0 bases; bases with no gene match: 5. The CDR3 has 15 amino acids. The whole variable domain, filled in from reference TRBV5-1 and TRBJ2-1, reads KAGVTQTPRYLIKTRGQQVTLSCSPISGHRSVSWYQQTPGQGLQFLFEYFSETQRNKGNFPGRFSGRQFSNSRSEMNVSTLELGDSALYLCASSLEGLLNNEQFFGPGTRLTVL.

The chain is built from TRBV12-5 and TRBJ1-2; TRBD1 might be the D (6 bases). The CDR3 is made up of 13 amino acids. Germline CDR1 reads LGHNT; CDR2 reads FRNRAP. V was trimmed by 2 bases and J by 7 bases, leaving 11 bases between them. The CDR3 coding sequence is TGTGCTAGTGGTTTGTGGGGGGGCACTGGCTACACCTTC. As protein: CASGLWGGTGYTF.

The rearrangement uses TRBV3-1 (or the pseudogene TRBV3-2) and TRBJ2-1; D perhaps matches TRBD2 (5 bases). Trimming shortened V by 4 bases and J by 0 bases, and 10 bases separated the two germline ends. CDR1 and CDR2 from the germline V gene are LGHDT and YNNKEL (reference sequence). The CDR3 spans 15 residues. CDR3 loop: CASSPLGSSYNEQFF. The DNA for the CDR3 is TGTGCCAGCAGCCCCCTAGGGAGCTCCTACAATGAGCAGTTCTTC.